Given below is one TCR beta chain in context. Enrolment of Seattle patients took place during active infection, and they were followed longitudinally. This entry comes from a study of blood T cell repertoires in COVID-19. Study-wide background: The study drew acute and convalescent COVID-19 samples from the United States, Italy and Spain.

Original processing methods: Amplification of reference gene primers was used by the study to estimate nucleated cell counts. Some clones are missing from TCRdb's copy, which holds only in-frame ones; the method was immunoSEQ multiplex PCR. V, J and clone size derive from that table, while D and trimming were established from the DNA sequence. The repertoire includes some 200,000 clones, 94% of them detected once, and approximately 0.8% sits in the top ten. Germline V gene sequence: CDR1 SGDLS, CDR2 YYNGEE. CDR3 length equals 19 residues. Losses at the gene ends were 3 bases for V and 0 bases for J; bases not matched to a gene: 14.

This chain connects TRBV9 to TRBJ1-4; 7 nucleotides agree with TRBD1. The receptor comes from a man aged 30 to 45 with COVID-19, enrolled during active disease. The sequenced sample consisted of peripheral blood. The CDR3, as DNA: TGTGCCAGCAGCGCCTCTGCTATTCACGGGACAGCAACTAATGAAAAACTGTTTTTT. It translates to CASSASAIHGTATNEKLFF.